The 14 T cell receptor beta chains in this list originate from one sample, sequenced in a study of blood T cell repertoires in COVID-19. Measured with immunoSEQ multiplex PCR; TCRdb has only the in-frame clones, and not every one. The table lists roughly 79,000 clones, around 83% of them singletons. Input material: peripheral blood. These receptors were taken from a man aged 50 to 60 with acute or convalescent COVID-19.

This chain connects TRBV6-2 or TRBV6-3 to TRBJ2-7, with 9 bases matching TRBD1. The CDR3 totals 14 residues. Germline values: CDR1 MNHEY, CDR2 SVGEGT. J gave up 2 bases and V 6 bases, and 5 bases lay outside the gene matches. CDR3 DNA sequence: TGTGCCAGCAGCGACAGGGGGGGAACCTACGAGCAGTACTTC. Its protein product is CASSDRGGTYEQYF.

The V call is TRBV5-1, the J call TRBJ2-3; TRBD1 matches at 10 bases. Germline V gene lookup returns CDR1 SGHRS and CDR2 YFSETQ. This CDR3 contains 15 residues. J gave up 5 bases and V 4 bases, and 7 bases lay outside the gene matches. CDR3 DNA: TGCGCCAGCAGCCAGGACAGGGGGTCCTTAGATACGCAGTATTTT. Protein: CASSQDRGSLDTQYF.

The chain employs TRBV28 and TRBJ1-4, with a possible D match to TRBD1 (6 bases). Germline CDR1 and CDR2: MDHEN and SYDVKM. This CDR3 has 14 amino acids. V was shortened by 5 bases and J by 7 bases, with 14 bases between the two germline ends. CDR3 nucleotide sequence: TGTGCCAGCAGTCCGGACAGTCACGGTGAAAAACTGTTTTTT. Protein: CASSPDSHGEKLFF.

This rearrangement joins TRBV3-1 (or the pseudogene TRBV3-2) to TRBJ2-3; 10 bases match TRBD2. This CDR3 contains 17 residues. The V gene end was trimmed by 4 bases and the J gene end by 5 bases; junction bases not matched to a gene: 12. CDR1 LGHDT and CDR2 YNNKEL come from the germline V gene (reference sequence). The CDR3 region has the DNA TGTGCCAGCAGCCGATCAGGACTAGCGGAACGCGGAGATACGCAGTATTTT. Encoded protein: CASSRSGLAERGDTQYF.

The genes are TRBV2 and TRBJ2-5; a weak D match, TRBD1 (5 bases). The CDR3 spans 12 residues. The germline V gene encodes CDR1 SNHLY and CDR2 FYNNEI. The V gene lost 5 bases and the J gene lost 4 bases, with 8 bases spanning the gap. The CDR3 nucleotides read TGTGCCAGCAGTATCAGGGCAGAGACCCAGTACTTC. As protein: CASSIRAETQYF.

The chain couples TRBV5-4 to TRBJ2-3; 7 bases are shared with TRBD2. CDR3 length equals 16 residues. The germline CDR1 and CDR2 sequences are SGHNT and YYREEE (reference sequence). V trimming: 5 bases; J trimming: 0 bases; junction bases outside the gene matches: 9. The CDR3 region has the DNA TGTGCCAGCAGGGCGGGGGAGGGAAGGAGCACAGATACGCAGTATTTT. Its protein is CASRAGEGRSTDTQYF. The full variable domain, its missing parts supplied by reference TRBV5-4 and TRBJ2-3, is ETGVTQSPTHLIKTRGQQVTLRCSSQSGHNTVSWYQQALGQGPQFIFQYYREEENGRGNFPPRFSGLQFPNYSSELNVNALELDDSALYLCASRAGEGRSTDTQYFGPGTRLTVL.

The CDR3 bases are TGTGCCAGCAGCGGGGCTAGCCCCTACAATGAGCAGTTCTTC. Protein sequence: CASSGASPYNEQFF. The rearrangement joins TRBV9 to TRBJ2-1; tentatively, D is TRBD2 (5 bases). Germline V gene sequence: CDR1 SGDLS, CDR2 YYNGEE. The V and J ends lost 3 bases and 2 bases respectively, with 9 bases between them. The CDR3 is 14 amino acids.

This sequence joins TRBV28 and TRBJ2-7, with 9 bases aligning to TRBD1. The CDR3 loop spans 16 amino acids. Germline V gene sequence: CDR1 MDHEN, CDR2 SYDVKM. V shed 7 bases, J shed 1 base, and the junction held 11 bases outside the gene matches. The CDR3 loop reads CASNELGTGTSYEQYF. For the CDR3, the DNA is TGTGCCAGCAACGAACTGGGGACAGGGACATCCTACGAGCAGTACTTC.

J is TRBJ1-2 and V is TRBV19, with TRBD1 identical over 8 bases. The CDR3 is made up of 15 amino acids. The V gene's germline CDR1 is LNHDA and CDR2 SQIVND (reference sequence). V was clipped by 0 bases and J by 3 bases; unmatched bases: 3. DNA for the CDR3: TGTGCCAGTAGTATAGAGACGGGACAGGACTATGGCTACACCTTC. Its translation is CASSIETGQDYGYTF.

The count of this clone is one. The rearrangement links TRBV5-4 to TRBJ2-1; 7 nucleotides match TRBD2. The J segment lost 0 bases and the V segment lost 4 bases, leaving 10 bases of the junction unmatched. Germline lookup yields CDR1 SGHNT and CDR2 YYREEE (reference sequence). CDR3 length equals 17 residues. The CDR3 DNA is TGTGCCAGCAGCCCGGGCACTAGCGCCTTCTCCTACAATGAGCAGTTCTTC. Its translation: CASSPGTSAFSYNEQFF. Based on the CDR3 plus reference TRBV5-4 and TRBJ2-1, the full variable domain is ETGVTQSPTHLIKTRGQQVTLRCSSQSGHNTVSWYQQALGQGPQFIFQYYREEENGRGNFPPRFSGLQFPNYSSELNVNALELDDSALYLCASSPGTSAFSYNEQFFGPGTRLTVL.

The chain employs TRBV6-1 and TRBJ1-5; possibly TRBD1 for D (6 bases). Germline assignment: CDR1 MNHNS and CDR2 SASEGT. The CDR3 loop spans 14 amino acids. Trimming took 3 bases from V and 0 from J, leaving 6 bases between them. The CDR3, as DNA: TGTGCCAGCAGTGACAGGGGTAGCAATCAGCCCCAGCATTTT. This gives the protein CASSDRGSNQPQHF.

J is TRBJ2-2 and V is TRBV28; no definite D call. The V end was cut by 8 bases, the J end by 0 bases, with 4 bases between. Germline V lookup: CDR1 MDHEN, CDR2 SYDVKM. This CDR3 is built from 12 residues. The CDR3 loop is CASQTNTGELFF. The CDR3 DNA reads as TGTGCCAGCCAAACGAACACCGGGGAGCTGTTTTTT.

The CDR3 bases are TGTGCCAGCAGTGCTACTGGTGACAGGAGCAATCAGCCCCAGCATTTT. Translated: CASSATGDRSNQPQHF. V and J are TRBV6-1 and TRBJ1-5; perhaps TRBD1 as D (6 bases). Trimming pared 4 bases from V and 1 base from J, leaving 14 bases between. CDR3 length: 16 residues. Germline V gives CDR1 MNHNS, CDR2 SASEGT.

The chain combines TRBV19 with TRBJ2-2, with 7 nucleotides matching TRBD1. J lost 0 bases, V lost 9 bases, and 16 bases had no gene match. Germline CDR1 is LNHDA and CDR2 is SQIVND (reference sequence). The CDR3 extends over 18 amino acids. CDR3 protein: CAREPPPRTGPNTGELFF. The CDR3, as DNA: TGTGCCAGGGAACCCCCGCCGAGGACAGGCCCGAACACCGGGGAGCTGTTTTTT.